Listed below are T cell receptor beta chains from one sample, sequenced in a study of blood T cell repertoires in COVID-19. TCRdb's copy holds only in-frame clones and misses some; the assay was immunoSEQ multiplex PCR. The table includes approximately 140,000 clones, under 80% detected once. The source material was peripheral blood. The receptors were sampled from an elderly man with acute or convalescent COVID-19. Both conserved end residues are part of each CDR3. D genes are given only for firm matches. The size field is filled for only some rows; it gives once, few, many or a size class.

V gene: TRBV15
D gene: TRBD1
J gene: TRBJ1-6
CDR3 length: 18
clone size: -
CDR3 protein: CATSRDSFGQGSSSPLHF
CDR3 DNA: TGTGCCACCAGCAGAGATTCTTTCGGACAGGGGTCGAGTTCACCCCTCCACTTT

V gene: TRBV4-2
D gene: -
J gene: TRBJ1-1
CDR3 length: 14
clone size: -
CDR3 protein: CASSQVEMNTEAFF
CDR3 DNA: TGTGCCAGCAGCCAAGTCGAGATGAACACTGAAGCTTTCTTT

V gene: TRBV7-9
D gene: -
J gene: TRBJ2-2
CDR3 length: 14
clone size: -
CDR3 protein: CAPSDSTNTGELFF
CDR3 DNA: TGTGCCCCCTCGGACAGTACGAACACCGGGGAGCTGTTTTTT

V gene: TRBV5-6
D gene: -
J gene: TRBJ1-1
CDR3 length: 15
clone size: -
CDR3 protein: CASSSVGRANTEAFF
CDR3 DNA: TGTGCCAGCAGCTCGGTGGGCAGGGCGAACACTGAAGCTTTCTTT

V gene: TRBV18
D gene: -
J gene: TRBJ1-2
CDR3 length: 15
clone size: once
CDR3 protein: CASSPPGPGGYGYTF
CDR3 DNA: TGTGCCAGCTCCCCTCCAGGGCCCGGCGGCTATGGCTACACCTTC

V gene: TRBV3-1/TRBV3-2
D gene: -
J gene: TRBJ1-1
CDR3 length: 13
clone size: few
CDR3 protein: CASSRTDNTEAFF
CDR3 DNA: TGTGCCAGCAGCCGGACTGATAACACTGAAGCTTTCTTT

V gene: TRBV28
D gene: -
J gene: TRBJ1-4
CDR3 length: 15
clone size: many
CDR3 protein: CASNPAGGANEKLFF
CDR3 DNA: TGTGCCAGCAACCCCGCGGGGGGTGCTAATGAAAAACTGTTTTTT

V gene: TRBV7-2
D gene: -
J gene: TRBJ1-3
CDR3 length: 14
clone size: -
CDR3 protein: CASSLEHSGNTIYF
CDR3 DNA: TGTGCCAGCAGCTTAGAACACTCTGGAAACACCATATATTTT

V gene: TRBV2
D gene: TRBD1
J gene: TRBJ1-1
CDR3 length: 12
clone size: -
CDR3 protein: CASSRQGAGAFF
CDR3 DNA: TGTGCCAGCAGTAGACAGGGGGCAGGAGCTTTCTTT

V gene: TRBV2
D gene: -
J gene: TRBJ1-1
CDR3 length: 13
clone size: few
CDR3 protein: CASTPTGIAEAFF
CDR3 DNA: TGTGCCAGCACCCCGACAGGTATCGCTGAAGCTTTCTTT

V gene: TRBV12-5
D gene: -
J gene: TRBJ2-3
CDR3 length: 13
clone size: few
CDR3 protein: CASGLEAGDTQYF
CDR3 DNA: TGTGCTAGTGGTTTGGAGGCGGGGGATACGCAGTATTTT

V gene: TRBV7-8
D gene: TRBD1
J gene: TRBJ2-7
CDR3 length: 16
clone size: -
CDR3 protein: CASTPTVQGLRSEQYF
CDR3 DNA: TGTGCCAGCACCCCGACAGTACAGGGGCTGCGTTCTGAGCAGTACTTC

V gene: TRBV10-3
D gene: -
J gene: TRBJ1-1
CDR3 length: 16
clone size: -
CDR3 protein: CAISESAVTGNTEAFF
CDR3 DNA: TGTGCCATCAGTGAGTCGGCGGTGACAGGGAACACTGAAGCTTTCTTT

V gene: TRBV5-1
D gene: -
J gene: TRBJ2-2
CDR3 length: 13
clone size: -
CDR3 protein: CASSLEGAGELFF
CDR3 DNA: TGCGCCAGCAGCTTGGAGGGAGCCGGGGAGCTGTTTTTT

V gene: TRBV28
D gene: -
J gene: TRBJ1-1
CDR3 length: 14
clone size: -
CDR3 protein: CASSRTALNTEAFF
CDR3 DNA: TGTGCCAGCAGTCGGACAGCTTTGAACACTGAAGCTTTCTTT

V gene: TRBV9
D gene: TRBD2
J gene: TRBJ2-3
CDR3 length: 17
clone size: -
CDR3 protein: CASSAQTSGDPLDTQYF
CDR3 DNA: TGTGCCAGCAGCGCCCAGACTAGCGGGGACCCCTTAGATACGCAGTATTTT

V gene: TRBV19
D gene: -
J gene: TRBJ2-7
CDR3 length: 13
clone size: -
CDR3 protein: CASSRTFTYEQYF
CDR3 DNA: TGTGCCAGTAGTCGGACATTCACCTACGAGCAGTACTTC

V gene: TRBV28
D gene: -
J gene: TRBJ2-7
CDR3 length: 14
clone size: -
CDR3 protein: CASSFQGGFYEQYF
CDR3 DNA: TGTGCCAGCAGTTTCCAGGGTGGGTTCTACGAGCAGTACTTC

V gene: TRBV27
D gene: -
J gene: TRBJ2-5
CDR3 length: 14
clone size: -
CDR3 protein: CASSNNRVGETQYF
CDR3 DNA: TGTGCCAGCAGTAACAACAGGGTTGGGGAGACCCAGTACTTC

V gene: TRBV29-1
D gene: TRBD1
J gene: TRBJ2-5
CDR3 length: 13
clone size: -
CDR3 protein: CSVEVDRGETQYF
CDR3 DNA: TGCAGCGTTGAAGTCGACAGGGGTGAGACCCAGTACTTC

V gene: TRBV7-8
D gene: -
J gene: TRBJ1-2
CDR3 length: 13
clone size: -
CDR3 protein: CASSLDRTGGYTF
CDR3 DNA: TGTGCCAGCAGCTTAGACCGGACGGGGGGCTACACCTTC

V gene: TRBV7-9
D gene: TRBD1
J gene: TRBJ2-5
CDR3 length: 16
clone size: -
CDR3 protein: CASSRSGTGYGETQYF
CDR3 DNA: TGTGCCAGCAGCCGCTCCGGGACAGGGTACGGGGAGACCCAGTACTTC

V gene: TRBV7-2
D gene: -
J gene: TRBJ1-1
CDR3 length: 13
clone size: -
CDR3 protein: CASSLGREAEAFF
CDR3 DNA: TGTGCCAGCAGCTTAGGGAGGGAGGCTGAAGCTTTCTTT

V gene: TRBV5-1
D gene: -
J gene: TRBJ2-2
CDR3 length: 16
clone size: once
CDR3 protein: CASSRRDSRSTGELFF
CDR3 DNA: TGCGCCAGCAGCCGCCGGGACTCCAGGTCCACCGGGGAGCTGTTTTTT

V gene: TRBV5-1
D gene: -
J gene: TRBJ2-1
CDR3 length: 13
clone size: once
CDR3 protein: CASSRTPVDEQFF
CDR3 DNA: TGCGCCAGCAGCAGGACACCGGTGGATGAGCAGTTCTTC

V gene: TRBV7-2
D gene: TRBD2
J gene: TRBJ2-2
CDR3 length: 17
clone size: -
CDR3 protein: CASSSGLAGLNTGELFF
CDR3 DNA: TGTGCCAGCAGCTCCGGACTAGCGGGGCTGAACACCGGGGAGCTGTTTTTT

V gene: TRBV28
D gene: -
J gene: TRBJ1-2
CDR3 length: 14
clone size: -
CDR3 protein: CASNSHGTNYGYTF
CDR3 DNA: TGTGCCAGCAATTCCCACGGGACTAACTATGGCTACACCTTC

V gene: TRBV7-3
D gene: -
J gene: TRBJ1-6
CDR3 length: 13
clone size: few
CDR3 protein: CASGQANNSPLHF
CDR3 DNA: TGTGCCAGCGGCCAGGCAAATAATTCACCCCTCCACTTT

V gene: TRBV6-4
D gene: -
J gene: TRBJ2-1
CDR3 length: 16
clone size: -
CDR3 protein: CASSDNRRAPYNEQFF
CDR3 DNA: TGTGCCAGCAGTGACAATAGGAGGGCCCCGTACAATGAGCAGTTCTTC

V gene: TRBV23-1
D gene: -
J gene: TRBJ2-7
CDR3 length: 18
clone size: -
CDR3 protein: CASSLPTPDTITSYEQYF
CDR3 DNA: TGCGCCAGCAGTCTCCCGACCCCGGACACCATAACTTCCTACGAGCAGTACTTC

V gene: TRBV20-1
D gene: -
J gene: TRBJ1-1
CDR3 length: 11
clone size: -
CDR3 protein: CSAAQAEEAFF
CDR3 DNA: TGCAGTGCCGCCCAGGCTGAAGAGGCTTTCTTT

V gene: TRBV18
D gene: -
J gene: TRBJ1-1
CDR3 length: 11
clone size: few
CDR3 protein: CASSHRVEAFF
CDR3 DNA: TGTGCCAGCTCGCACAGGGTAGAAGCTTTCTTT

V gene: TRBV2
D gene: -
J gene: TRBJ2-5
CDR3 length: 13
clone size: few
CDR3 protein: CASSENSRETQYF
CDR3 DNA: TGTGCCAGCAGTGAGAACTCCCGAGAGACCCAGTACTTC

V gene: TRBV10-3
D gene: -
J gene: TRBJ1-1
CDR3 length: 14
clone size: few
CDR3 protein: CAISDPGMITEAFF
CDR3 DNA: TGTGCCATCAGTGACCCAGGGATGATCACTGAAGCTTTCTTT

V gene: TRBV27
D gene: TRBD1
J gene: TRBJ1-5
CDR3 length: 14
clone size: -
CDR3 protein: CASSLLGGDQPQHF
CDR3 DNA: TGTGCCAGCAGTTTATTAGGGGGCGATCAGCCCCAGCATTTT

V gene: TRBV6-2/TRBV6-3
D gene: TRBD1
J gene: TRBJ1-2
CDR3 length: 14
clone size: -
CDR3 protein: CASSYPGGKFGYTF
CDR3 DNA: TGTGCCAGCAGTTACCCAGGGGGCAAATTTGGCTACACCTTC

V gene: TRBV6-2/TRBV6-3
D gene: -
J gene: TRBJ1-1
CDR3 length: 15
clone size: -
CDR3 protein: CASSLWPEVKSEAFF
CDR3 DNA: TGTGCCAGCAGTTTATGGCCGGAGGTTAAGTCTGAAGCTTTCTTT

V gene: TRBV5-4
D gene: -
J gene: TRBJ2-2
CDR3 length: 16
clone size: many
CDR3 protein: CASSPLDSLNTGELFF
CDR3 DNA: TGTGCCAGCAGCCCCCTGGACAGCCTGAACACCGGGGAGCTGTTTTTT

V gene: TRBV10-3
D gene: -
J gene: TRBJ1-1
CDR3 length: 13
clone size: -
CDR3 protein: CAISGRSNTEAFF
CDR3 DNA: TGTGCCATCAGTGGCAGGTCGAACACTGAAGCTTTCTTT

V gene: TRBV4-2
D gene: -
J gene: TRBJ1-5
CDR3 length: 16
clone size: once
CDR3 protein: CASSPPGGRSNQPQHF
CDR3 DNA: TGTGCCAGCAGCCCGCCTGGGGGCCGTAGCAATCAGCCCCAGCATTTT

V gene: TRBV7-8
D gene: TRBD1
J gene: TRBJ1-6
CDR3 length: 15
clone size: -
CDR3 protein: CASSVTGEWNSPLHF
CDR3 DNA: TGTGCCAGCAGCGTTACAGGGGAATGGAATTCACCCCTCCACTTT

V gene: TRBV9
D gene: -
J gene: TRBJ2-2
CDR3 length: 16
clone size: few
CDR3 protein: CASSPGLSPNTGELFF
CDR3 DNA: TGTGCCAGCAGCCCGGGACTCTCCCCAAACACCGGGGAGCTGTTTTTT

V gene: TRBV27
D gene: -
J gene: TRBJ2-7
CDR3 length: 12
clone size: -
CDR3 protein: CATTGTSYEQYF
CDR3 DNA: TGTGCCACTACCGGGACTTCCTACGAGCAGTACTTC

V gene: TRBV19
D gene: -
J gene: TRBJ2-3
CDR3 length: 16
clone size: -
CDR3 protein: CASSPLGAGSTDTQYF
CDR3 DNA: TGTGCCAGTAGTCCCTTGGGAGCAGGCAGCACAGATACGCAGTATTTT

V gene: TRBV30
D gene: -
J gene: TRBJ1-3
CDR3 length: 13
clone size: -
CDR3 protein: CAWTRGTGNTIYF
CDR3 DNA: TGTGCCTGGACCAGGGGCACTGGAAACACCATATATTTT

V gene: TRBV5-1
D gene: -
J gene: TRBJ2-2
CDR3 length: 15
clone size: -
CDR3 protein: CASSFPASNTGELFF
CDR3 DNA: TGCGCCAGCAGCTTCCCAGCGTCGAACACCGGGGAGCTGTTTTTT

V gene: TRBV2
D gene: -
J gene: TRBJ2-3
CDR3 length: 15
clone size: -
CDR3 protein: CASSSHQGGTDTQYF
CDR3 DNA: TGTGCCAGCAGTTCCCATCAGGGGGGAACAGATACGCAGTATTTT

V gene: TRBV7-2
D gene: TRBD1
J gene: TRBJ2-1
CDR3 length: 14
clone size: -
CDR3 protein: CASSRDRGLNEQFF
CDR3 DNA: TGTGCCAGCAGCCGGGACAGGGGGCTTAATGAGCAGTTCTTC